A single sample gave rise to the 17 T cell receptor beta chains below, sequenced in a study of T cells in Graves' hyperthyroidism and ophthalmopathy. Amplification yielded TCR beta CDR3 regions, with RNA transcripts as the source. The study used the HTBI primer set for a first-round RT-PCR of the TCR CDR3. TCRdb reprocessed the multiplex PCR reads with MiXCR, giving one entry per CDR3 protein. The table shows approximately 360,000 distinct CDR3 sequences, with around 16% occurring only once. The sample taken for sequencing was blood. The source is a woman aged 18-29 years with Graves' hyperthyroidism that later progressed to Graves' ophthalmopathy.

This clonotype appeared many times. The CDR3 sequence is CASSLAGSSGYTF. The CDR3 nucleotides read TGCGCCAGCAGCTTGGCAGGGTCGAGTGGCTACACCTTC. The chain couples TRBV5-1 to TRBJ1-2; D is possibly TRBD1 (5 bases). Deletions cut 0 bases from V and 7 bases from J, with 10 bases between. CDR1 SGHRS and CDR2 YFSETQ come from the germline V gene. The CDR3 has 13 residues.

This clonotype has at least ten counts. This chain connects TRBV20-1 to TRBJ1-5; D not certain. The CDR3 totals 11 residues. Germline values: CDR1 DFQATT, CDR2 SNEGSKA (reference sequence). V shed 0 bases and J shed 9 bases, with 6 bases lying between them. The chain's CDR3 is CSAREGLPQHF. CDR3 in DNA: TGCAGTGCTAGAGAAGGTCTGCCCCAGCATTTT.

The genes are TRBV19 and TRBJ1-2, with 9 positions matching TRBD1. Germline V gene data show CDR1 as LNHDA and CDR2 as SQIVND (reference sequence). The CDR3 sequence is 13 residues long. The ends lost 10 bases at V and 1 base at J; junction bases unmatched: 4. CDR3: CATWDRDNYGYTF. The CDR3 bases are TGTGCCACTTGGGACAGGGATAACTATGGCTACACCTTC.

This clonotype was found many times. The chain is built from TRBV18 and TRBJ1-2, with TRBD1 matching over 7 bases. CDR3 size: 13 residues. The germline V gene has CDR1 KGHSH and CDR2 LQKENI. V lost 5 bases and J lost 8; bases outside the gene matches: 8. The CDR3 sequence is CASSADRISGYTF. The DNA for the CDR3 is TGTGCCAGCTCAGCGGACAGGATAAGCGGCTACACCTTC. Supplemented by reference TRBV18 and TRBJ1-2, the full variable domain reads NAGVMQNPRHLVRRRGQEARLRCSPMKGHSHVYWYRQLPEEGLKFMVYLQKENIIDESGMPKERFSAEFPKEGPSILRIQQVVRGDSAAYFCASSADRISGYTFGSGTRLTVV.

This clonotype came up many times. This chain links TRBV7-2 with TRBJ2-7, with D tentatively TRBD1 (5 bases). The CDR3 consists of 14 residues. Trimming shortened V by 1 base and J by 2 bases, and 9 bases separated the two germline ends. Germline loops: CDR1 SGHTA, CDR2 FQGNSA. The CDR3 is CASSLVTRAYEQYF. In DNA, the CDR3 is TGTGCCAGCAGCTTAGTGACCAGGGCCTACGAGCAGTACTTC.

This chain uses TRBV12-3 or TRBV12-4 with TRBJ2-1, with 8 bases aligning to TRBD1. Trimming removed 4 bases from V and 3 bases from J; junction bases left unmatched: 5. CDR3 length: 15 residues. Here the CDR3 reads CASSYGQGNYNEQFF. CDR3 coding DNA: TGTGCCAGCAGTTACGGACAGGGAAACTACAATGAGCAGTTCTTC.

The genes are TRBV20-1 and TRBJ1-3, with D uncertain. CDR1 and CDR2 from the germline V gene are DFQATT and SNEGSKA (reference sequence). The CDR3 is 15 residues long. Between the trimmed V and J ends, which lost 3 bases and 0 bases, there was a span of 12 bases. CDR3 nucleotides: TGCAGTGCTAGCACAAGGATCAGCTCTGGAAACACCATATATTTT. Translating gives CSASTRISSGNTIYF.

This clonotype showed up just a few times. The CDR3 protein is CSVANSYEQYF. The CDR3 DNA reads as TGCAGCGTTGCAAACTCCTACGAGCAGTACTTC. The chain uses TRBV29-1 and TRBJ2-7, with D hard to call. V gave up 4 bases and J gave up 0 bases, with 4 bases separating them. CDR1 is SQVTM and CDR2 is ANQGSEA in the germline V gene. The CDR3 sequence is 11 residues long.

This clonotype came up a few times. The chain has TRBV10-3 and TRBJ2-1; 10 positions agree with TRBD2. Germline CDR1 and CDR2: ENHRY and SYGVKD. The CDR3 has 18 residues. The trim removed 6 bases at V and 0 bases at J, leaving 11 bases unmatched. Written as DNA, the CDR3 is TGTGCCATCAGGGAGGGACTAGCGTTCTCTAGCTCCTACAATGAGCAGTTCTTC. It yields the protein CAIREGLAFSSSYNEQFF.

This clonotype occurred many times. This chain joins TRBV6-2 or TRBV6-3 and TRBJ2-7; D perhaps matches TRBD1 (6 bases). V was pared by 4 bases and J by 2 bases, with 15 bases between. The CDR3 has 15 residues. Germline lookup yields CDR1 MNHEY and CDR2 SVGEGT. The CDR3 spells CASSSPLDRTYEQYF. CDR3 DNA: TGTGCCAGCAGTTCGCCATTGGACAGAACCTACGAGCAGTACTTC.

This clonotype has more than one count but fewer than ten. The V gene is TRBV19, the J gene TRBJ2-2; D is ambiguous. CDR3 length equals 14 residues. Germline-derived CDR1 and CDR2 are LNHDA and SQIVND (reference sequence). V dropped 5 bases and J dropped 3 bases, with 10 bases sitting between them. The CDR3 region has the DNA TGTGCCAGTAGTTCTACTGCCCACACCGGGGAGCTGTTTTTT. Encoded protein: CASSSTAHTGELFF. Full variable domain (missing parts from reference TRBV19 and TRBJ2-2): DGGITQSPKYLFRKEGQNVTLSCEQNLNHDAMYWYRQDPGQGLRLIYYSQIVNDFQKGDIAEGYSVSREKKESFPLTVTSAQKNPTAFYLCASSSTAHTGELFFGEGSRLTVL.

This clonotype was found many times. The rearrangement links TRBV14 to TRBJ2-1, with 8 positions matching TRBD1. The junction had 13 bases not matched to a gene; V was cut back by 3 bases and J by 3 bases. The germline CDR1 and CDR2 sequences are SGHDN and FVKESK. The CDR3 is 18 amino acids. The CDR3 nucleotides are TGTGCCAGCAGCCAGTCCAAGACTTCGGACAGGGTCTACAATGAGCAGTTCTTC. It is translated as CASSQSKTSDRVYNEQFF.

This clonotype was seen ten or more times. This chain connects TRBV28 to TRBJ2-5, with a possible D match to TRBD1 (6 bases). The V end lost 6 bases, the J end lost 4 bases, and 21 bases lay between the germline ends. The CDR3 is 16 residues long. From germline, CDR1 is MDHEN and CDR2 SYDVKM. The CDR3 is CASSPPYRETGETQYF. CDR3 DNA: TGTGCCAGCAGCCCCCCGTACAGGGAAACGGGAGAGACCCAGTACTTC.

This clonotype was recorded a few times. The genes are TRBV10-3 and TRBJ2-2; D is perhaps TRBD1 (6 bases). The germline V and J ends were trimmed by 6 bases and 1 base, with 12 bases remaining between them. CDR1 ENHRY and CDR2 SYGVKD come from the germline V gene. The length of the CDR3 is 15 residues. The CDR3 nucleotides are TGTGCCATCAGCCCGGGACACGGGAACACCGGGGAGCTGTTTTTT. Amino acids: CAISPGHGNTGELFF.

In this sample, this clonotype turned up many times. This chain joins TRBV5-1 and TRBJ2-1; TRBD2 aligns across 14 bases. In germline, CDR1 is SGHRS, CDR2 YFSETQ. There are 18 residues in the CDR3. With 4 bases clipped from V and 0 bases from J, the junction kept 6 bases outside the gene matches. CDR3 DNA: TGCGCCAGCAGCATGAGAGGGACTAGCGGGAGCTCCTACAATGAGCAGTTCTTC. This codes for CASSMRGTSGSSYNEQFF.

This chain links TRBV30 with TRBJ1-2, with 7 bases lining up with TRBD1. Germline V CDR1 and CDR2: GTSNPN, SVGIG (reference sequence). CDR3 length: 12 residues. V gave up 1 base and J gave up 7 bases; unmatched junction bases: 3. DNA of the CDR3: TGTGCCTGGAGTGATACAGGGGCTGGCTACACCTTC. Its protein is CAWSDTGAGYTF.

This clonotype came up a few times. The rearrangement joins TRBV20-1 to TRBJ1-3; D is undetermined. Germline CDR1 reads DFQATT; CDR2 reads SNEGSKA (reference sequence). The CDR3 extends over 11 amino acids. V gave up 5 bases and J gave up 2 bases, with 4 bases separating them. The CDR3, as DNA: TGCAGTGCTCGAGCTGGAAACACCATATATTTT. Translation gives CSARAGNTIYF.